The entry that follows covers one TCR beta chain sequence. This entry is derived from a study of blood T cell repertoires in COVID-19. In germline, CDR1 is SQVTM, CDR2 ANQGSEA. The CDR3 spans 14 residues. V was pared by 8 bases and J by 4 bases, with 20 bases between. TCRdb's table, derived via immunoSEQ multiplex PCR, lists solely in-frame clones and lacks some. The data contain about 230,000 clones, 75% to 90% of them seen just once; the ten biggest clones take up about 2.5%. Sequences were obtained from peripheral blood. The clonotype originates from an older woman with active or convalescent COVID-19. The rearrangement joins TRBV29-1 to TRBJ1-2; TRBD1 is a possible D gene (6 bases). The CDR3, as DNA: TGCAGCTCAAGACAGGACTTAGGTGGCTATGGCTACACCTTC. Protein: CSSRQDLGGYGYTF.